Listed below are T cell receptor beta chains from one sample, sequenced in a study of type 1 regulatory T cells. What these receptors recognize is not known. Each CDR3 protein gets one entry after TCRdb re-called the reads with MiXCR. The data contain more than 60,000 distinct CDR3 sequences, almost 50% of them singletons. The sample consisted of cultured non-Tr1 T cells, either the whole culture or a sorted T cell fraction (not recorded which). These receptors came from a human donor in good health. Both conserved end residues are part of each CDR3. The D gene is left open where the match is weak. Some rows have no size entry. The others give once, few or many, or a class for an expanded clone.

>NA|TRBJ2-6|NA|TRBV4-1
TGCGCCAGCAGCCAAGATAGGAGCGACTTCTCTGGGGCCAACGTCCTGACTTTC
CASSQDRSDFSGANVLTF
>NA|TRBJ2-3|NA|TRBV29-1
TGCAGCGTTGACGAGGGCAGGGGAACAGATACGCAGTATTTT
CSVDEGRGTDTQYF
>NA|TRBJ2-2|NA|TRBV2
TGTGCCAGCAGAGGGGTGATTAACACCGGGGAGCTGTTTTTT
CASRGVINTGELFF
>few|TRBJ1-4|TRBD1|TRBV20-1
TGCAGTGGAGGGGGACAGGGGGGTGAAAAACTGTTTTTT
CSGGGQGGEKLFF
>NA|TRBJ2-1|TRBD1|TRBV7-9
TGTGCCAGCAGCGTCGGACAGGGGACGCAGTTCTTC
CASSVGQGTQFF
>few|TRBJ1-6|TRBD1|TRBV5-1
TGCGCCAGCAGCTTCCGGGACAGGGGAAGCGGACCCCTCCACTTT
CASSFRDRGSGPLHF
>NA|TRBJ2-7|NA|TRBV18
TGTGCCAGCTCACCAGGCGCGCAAGGGATCTCCTACGAGCAGTACTTC
CASSPGAQGISYEQYF
>NA|TRBJ2-7|NA|TRBV5-8
TGTGCCAGCAGCTTGGCGGCAAATACCCGCTACGAGCAGTACTTC
CASSLAANTRYEQYF
>few|TRBJ2-7|NA|TRBV7-2
TGTGCCAGCAGCTTAACGGGGTCCCCGTACTACGAGCAGTACTTC
CASSLTGSPYYEQYF
>NA|TRBJ2-5|NA|TRBV5-4
TGTGCCAGCAGCTTGGTGGGGCTAGAGACCCAGTACTTC
CASSLVGLETQYF
>NA|TRBJ2-3|NA|TRBV19
TGTGCCAGTAGGAGGTCTCAGGAGGCAGATACGCAGTATTTT
CASRRSQEADTQYF
>NA|TRBJ1-4|NA|TRBV7-8
TGTGCCAGCAGCCCGATGGGGGGGTTGGGTGAAAAACTGTTTTTT
CASSPMGGLGEKLFF
>NA|TRBJ1-6|TRBD1|TRBV27
TGTGCCAGCAGTTTAAAGGGACAGGGAGATTCACCCCTCCACTTT
CASSLKGQGDSPLHF
>NA|TRBJ2-5|TRBD2|TRBV6-6
TGTGCCAGCAAATCAGCGGGGGGGCCGGAGACCCAGTACTTC
CASKSAGGPETQYF
>NA|TRBJ2-6|NA|TRBV29-1
TGCAGCGTTGAAGGAGGCGACGTCTCTGGGGTCAACGTCCTGACTTTC
CSVEGGDVSGVNVLTF
>NA|TRBJ2-5|NA|TRBV7-8
TGTGCCAGCAGACAAGGGGGGGGACAAGAGACCCAGTACTTC
CASRQGGGQETQYF
>NA|TRBJ2-7|TRBD1|TRBV6-1
TGTGCCAGCAGTGAATTTCAACCCCTCTGGGGACAGTCCTACGAGCAGTACTTC
CASSEFQPLWGQSYEQYF
>NA|TRBJ1-2|TRBD1|TRBV12-3/TRBV12-4
TGTGCCAGCAGTGCCCAACAGGGGGCTGGCTATGGCTACACCTTC
CASSAQQGAGYGYTF
>few|TRBJ2-1|NA|TRBV5-1
TGCGCCAGCAGCTTGGGGCACAGCGAGGGCAATGAGCAGTTCTTC
CASSLGHSEGNEQFF
>once|TRBJ2-1|NA|TRBV3-1
TGTGCCAGCAGCCAAGGCAGGGGGGAGTACAATGAGCAGTTCTTC
CASSQGRGEYNEQFF
>NA|TRBJ1-6|NA|TRBV20-1
TGCAGTGCTAGAGAGGGGGCTAGGAATTCACCCCTCCACTTT
CSAREGARNSPLHF
>NA|TRBJ1-3|NA|TRBV6-1
TGTGCCAGCAGTGATAGCTGGATCTCTGGAAACACCATATATTTT
CASSDSWISGNTIYF
>NA|TRBJ1-6|TRBD1|TRBV20-1
TGCAGTGCTAGAAAGGCAGGGGGCCGTAATTCACCCCTCCACTTT
CSARKAGGRNSPLHF
>few|TRBJ2-7|NA|TRBV29-1
TGCAGCGTTGCTGGGGGGTCCAATTCCCTCTACGAGCAGTACTTC
CSVAGGSNSLYEQYF
>NA|TRBJ2-4|NA|TRBV4-3
TGCGCCAGCAGCCAAGTTATCTCCACCTTGCACATTCAGTACTTC
CASSQVISTLHIQYF
>few|TRBJ1-5|NA|TRBV2
TGTGCCAGCACACGGGCGAATAGCAATCAGCCCCAGCATTTT
CASTRANSNQPQHF
>NA|TRBJ1-2|TRBD1|TRBV4-2
TGTGCCAGCAGGCCGGGACAGGGCTCTAACCTCTATGGCTACACCTTC
CASRPGQGSNLYGYTF
>NA|TRBJ2-7|TRBD2|TRBV6-1
TGTGCCAGCCCTCCGGGGGGGCTAGCGGGGGGGCTCCGGAACGAGCAGTACTTC
CASPPGGLAGGLRNEQYF
>many|TRBJ2-7|TRBD1|TRBV5-1
TGCGCCAGCAGCGCTGGGACAGGGGGCAACGAGCAGTACTTC
CASSAGTGGNEQYF
>few|TRBJ2-7|NA|TRBV20-1
TGCAGGGCGGGGGCCTCCTCCTACGAGCAGTACTTC
CRAGASSYEQYF
>NA|TRBJ1-6|TRBD1|TRBV20-1
TGCAGTGCTAGGGACAGGGTCGCCTATAATTCACCCCTCCACTTT
CSARDRVAYNSPLHF
>NA|TRBJ2-3|NA|TRBV3-1
TGTGCCAGCAGCCACTCGGGTGGAGATACGCAGTATTTT
CASSHSGGDTQYF
>few|TRBJ2-3|TRBD2|TRBV7-2
TGTGCCAGCAGCGTCGCCCCGATAGCGGGGGGGCCAGATACGCAGTATTTT
CASSVAPIAGGPDTQYF
>NA|TRBJ2-1|TRBD1|TRBV12-3/TRBV12-4
TGTGCCAGCACCATGGGACAGGAGGTCTACAATGAGCAGTTCTTC
CASTMGQEVYNEQFF
>NA|TRBJ2-2|TRBD1|TRBV4-1
TGCGCCAGCAGCCAAGAGATGCTTGACAGGGGGCCTAACACCGGGGAGCTGTTTTTT
CASSQEMLDRGPNTGELFF
>NA|TRBJ2-2|NA|TRBV6-6
TGTGCCAGCAGTTATTCAGGGGCGAACACCGGGGAGCTGTTTTTT
CASSYSGANTGELFF
>NA|TRBJ2-2|NA|TRBV5-1
TGCGCCAGCAGCTTGACCAGGGGCGGAGGCGGGGAGCTGTTTTTT
CASSLTRGGGGELFF
>NA|TRBJ1-1|NA|TRBV6-1
TGTGCCAGCAAGCCGGACGGGAGCACTGAAGCTTTCTTT
CASKPDGSTEAFF
>NA|TRBJ1-1|NA|TRBV2
TGTGCCAGCAGTGATCTAGGCCCGGGAGGAACTGAAGCTTTCTTT
CASSDLGPGGTEAFF
>NA|TRBJ1-4|TRBD1|TRBV6-1
TGTGCCAGCAGTGACCAGGGGGCTCCCGAAAAACTGTTTTTT
CASSDQGAPEKLFF
>NA|TRBJ2-1|TRBD2|TRBV20-1
TGCAGTGCTAGCGGGGGGACCTTGAGATCGTACAATGAGCAGTTCTTC
CSASGGTLRSYNEQFF
>few|TRBJ1-3|NA|TRBV27
TGTGCCAGCAGCCCAGGACAGCGAGACTCTGGAAACACCATATATTTT
CASSPGQRDSGNTIYF
>few|TRBJ1-3|TRBD1|TRBV11-2
TGTGCCAGCAGCTTACTTGGGACAGGGGCTGGAAACACCATATATTTT
CASSLLGTGAGNTIYF
>NA|TRBJ2-2|NA|TRBV5-1
TGCGCCAGCAGCTTGGATGGACTGACTAACACCGGGGAGCTGTTTTTT
CASSLDGLTNTGELFF
>NA|TRBJ1-2|NA|TRBV28
TGTGCCAGCAGTCGGCGCCGCGCGTCAGGGACCTTC
CASSRRRASGTF
>NA|TRBJ2-3|TRBD1|TRBV9
TGTGCCAGCAGCGTCTCGACAGGGGGCACAGATACGCAGTATTTT
CASSVSTGGTDTQYF
>few|TRBJ2-3|NA|TRBV7-2
TGTGCCAGCAGCTACGGCCCCCGCGGGTACATGCCAGATACGCAGTATTTT
CASSYGPRGYMPDTQYF
>NA|TRBJ2-1|NA|TRBV18
TGTGCCAGCTCCGAAACTAGTGTCGATGAGCAGTTCTTC
CASSETSVDEQFF
>NA|TRBJ1-6|TRBD1|TRBV20-1
TGCAGTGCTACCCCGTCGACAGGGAGGAATTCACCCCTCCACTTT
CSATPSTGRNSPLHF
>few|TRBJ2-5|NA|TRBV12-3/TRBV12-4
TGTGCCAGCAGTTTGGCTAGGAGAGGGCTGGAGACCCAGTACTTC
CASSLARRGLETQYF
>NA|TRBJ1-1|NA|TRBV9
TGTGCCAGCAGCGTAGTTGACAGTTTTACTGAAGCTTTCTTT
CASSVVDSFTEAFF
>once|TRBJ1-1|NA|TRBV30
TGTGCCTGGAGTGGCCAGGGAGTTGCTGAAGCTTTCTTT
CAWSGQGVAEAFF
>NA|TRBJ1-2|NA|TRBV10-3
TGTGCCATCAGTGAGTCCTACATAGGGGGTGGCTACACCTTC
CAISESYIGGGYTF
>NA|TRBJ2-7|NA|TRBV27
TGTGCCAGCCGAGCGCGCCGGGACTCCTACGAGCAGTACTTC
CASRARRDSYEQYF
>NA|TRBJ2-2|NA|TRBV5-5
TGTGCCAGCAGCTTGGACAGTTACACCGGGGAGCTGTTTTTT
CASSLDSYTGELFF
>NA|TRBJ2-3|TRBD2|TRBV20-1
TGCAGTGCTTTCGGACTAGCGGGGTATCGCGATACGCAGTATTTT
CSAFGLAGYRDTQYF
>NA|TRBJ2-7|TRBD1|TRBV6-1
TGTGCCAGCAGTTCATACGGGACAGGGTTGTTCTACGAGCAGTACTTC
CASSSYGTGLFYEQYF
>NA|TRBJ2-1|TRBD1|TRBV12-3/TRBV12-4
TGTGCCAGCAGTCTTGAAGGGACAGGCGCTAAGGAGTTCTTC
CASSLEGTGAKEFF
>few|TRBJ2-2|NA|TRBV4-1
TGCGCCAGCAGCCAAGATCGGCTGTCCGGGGAGCTGTTTTTT
CASSQDRLSGELFF
>NA|TRBJ2-1|NA|TRBV18
TGTGCCAGCTCAGTCCCACTTGGGGGACATTACAATGAGCAGTTCTTC
CASSVPLGGHYNEQFF